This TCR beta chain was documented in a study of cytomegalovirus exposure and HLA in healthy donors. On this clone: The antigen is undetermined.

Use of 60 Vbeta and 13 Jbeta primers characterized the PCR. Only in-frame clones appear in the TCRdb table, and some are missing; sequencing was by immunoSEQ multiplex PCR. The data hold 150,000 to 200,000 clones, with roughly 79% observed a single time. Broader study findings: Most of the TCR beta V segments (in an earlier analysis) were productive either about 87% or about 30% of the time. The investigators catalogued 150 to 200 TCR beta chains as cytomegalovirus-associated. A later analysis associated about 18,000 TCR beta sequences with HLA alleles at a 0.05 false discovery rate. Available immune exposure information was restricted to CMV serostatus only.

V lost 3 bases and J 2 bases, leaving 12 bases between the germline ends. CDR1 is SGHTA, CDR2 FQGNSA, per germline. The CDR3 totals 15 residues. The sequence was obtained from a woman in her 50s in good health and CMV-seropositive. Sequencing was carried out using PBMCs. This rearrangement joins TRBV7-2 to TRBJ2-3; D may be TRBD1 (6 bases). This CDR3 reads CASSFPTGNTDTQYF. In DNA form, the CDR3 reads TGTGCCAGCAGCTTTCCGACAGGAAACACAGATACGCAGTATTTT.